This T cell receptor beta chain was identified during a study of blood T cell repertoires in COVID-19. Study context: The origin of the acute and convalescent COVID-19 samples was the United States, Italy and Spain.

V was cut by 6 bases and J by 1 base, with 11 bases left in between. The CDR3 covers 14 residues. CDR1 is SGHTA and CDR2 is FQGTGA in the germline V gene. This clone has only one observation. The table came from immunoSEQ multiplex PCR; TCRdb's copy has only in-frame clones and leaves some out. The data hold roughly 200,000 clones, with about 86% observed a single time. The Seattle patients joined while their infection was active and were tracked longitudinally afterward. Sequenced: peripheral blood. This TCR derives from a woman aged 50 to 60 with COVID-19, enrolled during active disease. The rearrangement joins TRBV7-3 to TRBJ2-3; tentatively, D is TRBD2 (5 bases). Here the CDR3 DNA reads TGTGCCAGCAGTCGCGAGGGTGGCACAGATACGCAGTATTTT. Its protein product is CASSREGGTDTQYF.